These T cell receptor beta chains were read from a single sample in a study of a mutant IDH1 vaccine in newly diagnosed glioma. Assay: immunoSEQ multiplex PCR; the TCRdb copy retains only in-frame clones and omits some. Among approximately 82,000 clones, 75% to 90% were seen once, and the ten largest hold 0.75% to 0.95%. Their recognized antigens are unknown. The specimen comprised PBMCs, sampled from a glioma patient whose treatment included an IDH1 peptide vaccine. The origin of the receptors is a woman aged 50 to 60 with glioma. Each CDR3 is given with its conserved first and last residue. The D gene is left open where the match is weak. Where a row states a size, it is once, few, many or the class of an expanded clone; other rows omit it.

v_gene,d_gene,j_gene,abundance,CDR3aa,CDR3nt
TRBV6-5,NA,TRBJ2-5,NA,CASSLTRFETQYF,TGTGCCAGCAGTTTGACTAGGTTTGAGACCCAGTACTTC
TRBV30,NA,TRBJ2-7,once,CAFGSRYEQYF,TGTGCCTTCGGGTCGCGTTACGAGCAGTACTTC
TRBV30,NA,TRBJ1-2,NA,CAWKRREVDGYTF,TGTGCCTGGAAAAGACGAGAGGTGGATGGCTACACCTTC
TRBV6-5,NA,TRBJ1-5,NA,CASRAGWDNQPQHF,TGTGCCAGCAGAGCAGGGTGGGACAATCAGCCCCAGCATTTT
TRBV6-6,NA,TRBJ2-6,NA,CASRLQLSGANVLTF,TGTGCCAGCAGACTACAGCTTTCTGGGGCCAACGTCCTGACTTTC
TRBV9,TRBD2,TRBJ2-7,NA,CASSDRTSGNVDEQYF,TGTGCCAGCAGCGACCGGACTAGCGGGAACGTAGACGAGCAGTACTTC
TRBV19,NA,TRBJ1-4,NA,CASSIDPQGPNEKLFF,TGTGCCAGTAGTATAGATCCCCAGGGTCCTAATGAAAAACTGTTTTTT
TRBV5-4,NA,TRBJ2-3,NA,CASSLAPGTQYF,TGTGCCAGCAGCTTAGCGCCGGGTACGCAGTATTTT
TRBV6-1,TRBD2,TRBJ2-1,once,CAGRTSGYNEQFF,TGTGCCGGACGGACTAGCGGCTACAATGAGCAGTTCTTC
TRBV5-1,TRBD1,TRBJ1-4,NA,CASSQGQGNEKLFF,TGCGCCAGCAGCCAAGGACAGGGGAATGAAAAACTGTTTTTT
TRBV18,NA,TRBJ1-1,NA,CASSRGMNTEAFF,TGTGCCAGCTCACGGGGTATGAACACTGAAGCTTTCTTT
TRBV29-1,TRBD2,TRBJ2-3,NA,CSVDTGLADTQYF,TGCAGCGTGGACACGGGACTAGCAGATACGCAGTATTTT
TRBV28,NA,TRBJ1-2,NA,CASSSQGPLLVFYTF,TGTGCCAGCAGTTCTCAGGGGCCCCTGTTGGTTTTCTACACCTTC
TRBV7-9,TRBD2,TRBJ2-7,NA,CASSPSGLVYEQYF,TGTGCCAGCAGCCCATCGGGACTAGTCTACGAGCAGTACTTC
TRBV5-1,NA,TRBJ2-5,NA,CASSLMPQETQYF,TGCGCCAGCAGCTTGATGCCCCAAGAGACCCAGTACTTC
TRBV9,TRBD1,TRBJ1-2,NA,CASSTSGTGHYGYTF,TGTGCCAGCAGCACATCCGGGACAGGCCATTATGGCTACACCTTC
TRBV19,NA,TRBJ2-5,NA,CASSTGTGPGETQYF,TGTGCCAGTAGTACTGGGACTGGACCCGGAGAGACCCAGTACTTC
TRBV18,NA,TRBJ2-2,few,CASSQRGELFF,TGTGCCAGCTCGCAACGCGGGGAGCTGTTTTTT
TRBV2,TRBD1,TRBJ2-1,NA,CASSELGIGRGLRQFF,TGTGCCAGCAGTGAATTGGGGATTGGTAGGGGGCTACGGCAGTTCTTC
TRBV5-5,TRBD1,TRBJ1-1,NA,CASSPPPGQDNTEAFF,TGTGCCAGCAGCCCCCCGCCGGGACAGGATAACACTGAAGCTTTCTTT
TRBV5-1,NA,TRBJ2-3,NA,CASSLAGRSDGTDTQYF,TGCGCCAGCAGCTTGGCGGGCAGGTCGGATGGCACAGATACGCAGTATTTT
TRBV19,NA,TRBJ2-7,once,CASRHRLFSSYEQYF,TGTGCCAGTAGACACCGCCTATTTTCTTCCTACGAGCAGTACTTC
TRBV11-1,NA,TRBJ2-7,NA,CASSLDREEQYF,TGTGCCAGCAGCTTAGACAGGGAGGAGCAGTACTTC
TRBV5-4,TRBD1,TRBJ2-2,few,CASSTDNRGPTGELFF,TGTGCCAGCAGCACCGACAACAGGGGGCCGACCGGGGAGCTGTTTTTT
TRBV6-1,NA,TRBJ1-1,once,CASSPTVGQGTEAFF,TGTGCCAGCAGTCCAACGGTGGGGCAGGGCACTGAAGCTTTCTTT
TRBV4-1,TRBD2,TRBJ2-5,once,CASSPGLAGVEETQYF,TGCGCCAGCAGTCCCGGACTAGCGGGAGTGGAAGAGACCCAGTACTTC
TRBV28,TRBD1,TRBJ1-2,NA,CASSLGQGASGYTF,TGTGCCAGCAGTTTAGGACAGGGGGCGAGTGGCTACACCTTC